Listed below are T cell receptor beta chains from one sample, sequenced in a study of blood T cell repertoires in COVID-19. Sequenced by immunoSEQ multiplex PCR; TCRdb stores in-frame clones only, minus some. The table lists about 370,000 clones, 89% of them singletons, with around 3% in the top ten. The sequenced sample consisted of peripheral blood. The source of these receptors is a woman in her thirties with COVID-19, enrolled during active disease. The CDR3 runs from the conserved cysteine through the conserved F or W. The D gene is left open where the match is weak. Size values are once, few and many counts, or a class for expanded clones, and some rows have none.

J gene: TRBJ1-6; V gene: TRBV2; D gene: TRBD1; clone size: once; CDR3 protein: CASSGFGQGADNSPLHF; CDR3 DNA: TGTGCCAGCAGTGGATTCGGACAGGGGGCTGATAATTCACCCCTCCACTTT
J gene: TRBJ2-7; V gene: TRBV19; D gene: -; clone size: -; CDR3 protein: CASSIAVSYEQYF; CDR3 DNA: TGTGCCAGTAGTATAGCAGTCTCCTACGAGCAGTACTTC
J gene: TRBJ2-2; V gene: TRBV7-6; D gene: TRBD1; clone size: -; CDR3 protein: CASSPPGQGGTGELFF; CDR3 DNA: TGTGCCAGCAGCCCGCCCGGACAGGGAGGAACCGGGGAGCTGTTTTTT
J gene: TRBJ2-1; V gene: TRBV5-1; D gene: TRBD1; clone size: -; CDR3 protein: CASSLLGQGWNEQFF; CDR3 DNA: TGCGCCAGCAGCTTGCTGGGACAGGGGTGGAATGAGCAGTTCTTC
J gene: TRBJ1-2; V gene: TRBV24-1; D gene: TRBD1; clone size: few; CDR3 protein: CATSKDREPYGYTF; CDR3 DNA: TGTGCCACCAGCAAAGACAGGGAACCTTATGGCTACACCTTC
J gene: TRBJ1-1; V gene: TRBV27; D gene: -; clone size: -; CDR3 protein: CASSSGVNTEAFF; CDR3 DNA: TGTGCCAGCAGTTCCGGGGTGAACACTGAAGCTTTCTTT
J gene: TRBJ1-1; V gene: TRBV6-2/TRBV6-3; D gene: -; clone size: -; CDR3 protein: CASSTQGLTEAFF; CDR3 DNA: TGTGCCAGCAGCACCCAGGGACTGACTGAAGCTTTCTTT
J gene: TRBJ2-3; V gene: TRBV15; D gene: -; clone size: -; CDR3 protein: CATSRAGTDTQYF; CDR3 DNA: TGTGCCACCAGCAGAGCGGGTACAGATACGCAGTATTTT
J gene: TRBJ1-5; V gene: TRBV4-3; D gene: -; clone size: -; CDR3 protein: CASSQERQGYQPQHF; CDR3 DNA: TGCGCCAGCAGCCAAGAGAGGCAGGGCTATCAGCCCCAGCATTTT
J gene: TRBJ2-3; V gene: TRBV11-3; D gene: -; clone size: once; CDR3 protein: CASSKEEEDTQYF; CDR3 DNA: TGTGCCAGCAGCAAGGAGGAGGAGGATACGCAGTATTTT
J gene: TRBJ2-3; V gene: TRBV28; D gene: TRBD1; clone size: -; CDR3 protein: CASSLRGQGATDTQYF; CDR3 DNA: TGTGCCAGCAGTTTGAGGGGACAGGGGGCCACAGATACGCAGTATTTT